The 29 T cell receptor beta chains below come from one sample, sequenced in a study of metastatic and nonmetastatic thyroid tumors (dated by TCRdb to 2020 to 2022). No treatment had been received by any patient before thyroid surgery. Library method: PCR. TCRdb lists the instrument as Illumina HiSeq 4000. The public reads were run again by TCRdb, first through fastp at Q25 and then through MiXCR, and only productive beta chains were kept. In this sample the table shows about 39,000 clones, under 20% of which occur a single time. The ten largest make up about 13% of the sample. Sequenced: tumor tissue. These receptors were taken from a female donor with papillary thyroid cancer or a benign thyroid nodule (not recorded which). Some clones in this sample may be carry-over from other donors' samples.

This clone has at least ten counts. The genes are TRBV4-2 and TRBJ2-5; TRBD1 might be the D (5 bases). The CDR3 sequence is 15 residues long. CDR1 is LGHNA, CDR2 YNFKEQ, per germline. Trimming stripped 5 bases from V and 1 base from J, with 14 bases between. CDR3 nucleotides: TGTGCCAGCAGCAAGGGCTTGGGGCTCCAAGAGACCCAGTACTTC. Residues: CASSKGLGLQETQYF.

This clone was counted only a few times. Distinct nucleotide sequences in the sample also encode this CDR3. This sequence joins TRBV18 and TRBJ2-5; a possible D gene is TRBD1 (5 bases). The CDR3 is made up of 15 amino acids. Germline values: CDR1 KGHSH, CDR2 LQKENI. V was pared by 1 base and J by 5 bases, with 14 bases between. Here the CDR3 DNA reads TGTGCCAGCTCACCACGCGCAGGGTCAGGGGAGACCCAGTACTTC. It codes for CASSPRAGSGETQYF.

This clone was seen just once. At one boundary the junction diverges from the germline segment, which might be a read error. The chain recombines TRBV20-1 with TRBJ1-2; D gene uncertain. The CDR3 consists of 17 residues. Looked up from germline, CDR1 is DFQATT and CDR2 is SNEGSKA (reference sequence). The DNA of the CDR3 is TGCATTGCTAGATGGTCGGGCAGAAAGGATTCTGTGGGTGGCTACACCTTC. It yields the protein CIARWSGRKDSVGGYTF.

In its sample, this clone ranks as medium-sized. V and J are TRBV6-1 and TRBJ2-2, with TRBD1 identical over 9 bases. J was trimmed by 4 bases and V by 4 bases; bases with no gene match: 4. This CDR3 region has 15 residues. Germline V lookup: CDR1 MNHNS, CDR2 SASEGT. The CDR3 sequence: CASSADRGGTGELFF. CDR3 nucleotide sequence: TGTGCCAGCAGTGCCGACAGGGGGGGCACCGGGGAGCTGTTTTTT.

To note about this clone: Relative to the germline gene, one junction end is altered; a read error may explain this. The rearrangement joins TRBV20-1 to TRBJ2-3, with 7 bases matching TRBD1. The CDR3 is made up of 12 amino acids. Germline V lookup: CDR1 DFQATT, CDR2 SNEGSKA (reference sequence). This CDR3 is CIQTGYTDTQYF. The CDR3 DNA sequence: TGCATCCAGACAGGGTACACAGATACTCAGTATTTT.

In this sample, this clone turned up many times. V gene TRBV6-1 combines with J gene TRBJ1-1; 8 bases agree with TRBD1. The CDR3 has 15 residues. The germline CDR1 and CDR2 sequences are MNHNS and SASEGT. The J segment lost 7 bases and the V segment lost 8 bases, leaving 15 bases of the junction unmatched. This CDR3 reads CASQLSTGTGLEAFF. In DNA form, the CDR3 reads TGTGCCAGCCAGTTAAGTACCGGGACAGGTCTTGAAGCTTTCTTT.

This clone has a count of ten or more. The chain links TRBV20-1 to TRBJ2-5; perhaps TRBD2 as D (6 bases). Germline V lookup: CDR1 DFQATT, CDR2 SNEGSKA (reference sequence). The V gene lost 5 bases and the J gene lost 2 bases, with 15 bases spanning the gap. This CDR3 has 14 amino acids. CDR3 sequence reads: CSAGPGLVQETQYF. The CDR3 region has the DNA TGCAGTGCTGGGCCGGGACTCGTACAAGAGACCCAGTACTTC.

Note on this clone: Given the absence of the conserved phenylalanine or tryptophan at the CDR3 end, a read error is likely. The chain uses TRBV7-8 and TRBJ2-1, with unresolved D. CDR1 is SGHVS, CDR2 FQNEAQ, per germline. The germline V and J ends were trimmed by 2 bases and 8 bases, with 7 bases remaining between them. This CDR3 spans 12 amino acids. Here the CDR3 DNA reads TGTGCCAGCAGCTTACCAGATTATGAGCAGTTCCTC. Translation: CASSLPDYEQFL.

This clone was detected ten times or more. CDR3 amino acids: CASSGREVSSTDTQYF. The CDR3 DNA sequence: TGTGCCAGCAGCGGACGCGAGGTCTCTAGCACAGATACGCAGTATTTT. The gene calls are TRBV28 and TRBJ2-3; D remains unclear. Trimming cost V 6 bases and J 0 bases, with 16 bases left between them. The germline V gene has CDR1 MDHEN and CDR2 SYDVKM. The CDR3 totals 16 residues.

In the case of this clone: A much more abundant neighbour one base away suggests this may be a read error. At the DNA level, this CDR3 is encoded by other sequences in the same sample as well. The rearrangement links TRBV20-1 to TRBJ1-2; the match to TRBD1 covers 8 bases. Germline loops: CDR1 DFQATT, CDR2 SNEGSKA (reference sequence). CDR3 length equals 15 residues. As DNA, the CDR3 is TGCAGCGCTAGAGGGATCGGACAGGGAATTCGAGGCTACACCTTC. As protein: CSARGIGQGIRGYTF.

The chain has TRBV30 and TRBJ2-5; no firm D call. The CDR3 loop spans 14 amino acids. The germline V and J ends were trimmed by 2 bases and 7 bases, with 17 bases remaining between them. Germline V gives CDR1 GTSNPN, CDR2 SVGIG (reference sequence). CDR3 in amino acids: CAWSYPVNFGTQYF. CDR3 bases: TGTGCCTGGAGTTACCCGGTAAACTTTGGGACCCAGTACTTC.

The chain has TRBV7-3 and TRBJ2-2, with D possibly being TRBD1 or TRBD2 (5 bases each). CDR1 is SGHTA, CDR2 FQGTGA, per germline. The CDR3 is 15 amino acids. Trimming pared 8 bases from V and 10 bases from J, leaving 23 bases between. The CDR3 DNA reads TGTGCCAGCGACCCGGGACCCAGGGTTCCCGTGGAGCTGTTTTTT. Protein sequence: CASDPGPRVPVELFF.

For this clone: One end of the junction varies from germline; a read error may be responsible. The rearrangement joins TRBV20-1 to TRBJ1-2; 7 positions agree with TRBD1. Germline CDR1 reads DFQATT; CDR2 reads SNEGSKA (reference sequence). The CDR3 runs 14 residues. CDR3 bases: TGCAGTGCTAGATACAGACAGGGACCGTATGTCTACACCTTC. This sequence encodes CSARYRQGPYVYTF.

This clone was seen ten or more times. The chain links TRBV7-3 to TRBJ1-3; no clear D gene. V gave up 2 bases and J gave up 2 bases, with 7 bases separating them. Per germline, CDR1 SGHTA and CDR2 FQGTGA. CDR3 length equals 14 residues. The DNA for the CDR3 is TGTGCCAGCAGCTTAGGCACTCCTGGAAACACCATATATTTT. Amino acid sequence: CASSLGTPGNTIYF.

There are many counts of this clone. This CDR3 is CASSIEGDHGYTF. The CDR3, as DNA: TGTGCCAGTAGTATTGAAGGGGACCATGGCTACACCTTC. V gene TRBV19 combines with J gene TRBJ1-2; D possibly corresponds to TRBD1 (5 bases). The CDR3 length is 13 residues. Trimming stripped 3 bases from V and 6 bases from J, with 11 bases between. The germline gives CDR1 LNHDA, CDR2 SQIVND (reference sequence).

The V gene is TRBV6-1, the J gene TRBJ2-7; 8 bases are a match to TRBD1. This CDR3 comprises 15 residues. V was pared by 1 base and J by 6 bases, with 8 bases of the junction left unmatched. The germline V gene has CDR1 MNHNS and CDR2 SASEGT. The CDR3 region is CASSEVGGQASEQYF. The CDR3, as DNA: TGTGCCAGCAGTGAAGTTGGGGGACAGGCGAGCGAGCAGTACTTC.

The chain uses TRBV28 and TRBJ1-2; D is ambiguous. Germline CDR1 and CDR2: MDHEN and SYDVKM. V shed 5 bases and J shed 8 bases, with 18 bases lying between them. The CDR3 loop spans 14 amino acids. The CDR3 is CASSLRPDYSGYTF. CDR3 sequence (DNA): TGTGCCAGCAGTCTAAGACCCGACTACAGCGGCTACACCTTC.

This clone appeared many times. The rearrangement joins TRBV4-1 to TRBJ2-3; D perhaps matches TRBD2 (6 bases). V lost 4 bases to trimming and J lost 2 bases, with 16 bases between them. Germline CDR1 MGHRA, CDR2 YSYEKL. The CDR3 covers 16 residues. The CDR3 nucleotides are TGCGCCAGCAGCCGGAATAGCCGGGGACTCACAGATACGCAGTATTTT. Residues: CASSRNSRGLTDTQYF.

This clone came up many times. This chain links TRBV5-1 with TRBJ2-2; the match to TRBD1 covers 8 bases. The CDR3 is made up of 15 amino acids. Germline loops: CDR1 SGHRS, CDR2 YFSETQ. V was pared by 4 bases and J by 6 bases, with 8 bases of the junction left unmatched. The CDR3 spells CASSTRTGSAGELFF. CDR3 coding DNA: TGCGCCAGCAGCACACGGACAGGGTCCGCCGGGGAGCTGTTTTTT.

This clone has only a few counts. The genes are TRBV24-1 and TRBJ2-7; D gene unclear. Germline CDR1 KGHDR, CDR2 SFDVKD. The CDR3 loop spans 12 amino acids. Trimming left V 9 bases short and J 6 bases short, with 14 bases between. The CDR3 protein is CATSLFGCEQYF. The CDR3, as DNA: TGTGCCACCTCTCTTTTCGGGTGCGAGCAGTACTTC.

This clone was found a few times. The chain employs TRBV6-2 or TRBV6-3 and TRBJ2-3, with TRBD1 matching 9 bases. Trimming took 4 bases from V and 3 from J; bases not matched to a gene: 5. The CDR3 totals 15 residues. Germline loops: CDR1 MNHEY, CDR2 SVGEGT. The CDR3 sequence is CASSSGQGVTDTQYF. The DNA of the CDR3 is TGTGCCAGCAGTTCGGGACAGGGTGTTACAGATACGCAGTATTTT.

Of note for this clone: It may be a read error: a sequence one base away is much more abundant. The CDR3 loop reads CASKPRAREDTQYF. In DNA, the CDR3 is TGTGCCAGTAAACCTCGAGCGAGGGAGGATACGCAGTATTTT. The chain is built from TRBV19 and TRBJ2-3; maybe TRBD2 (5 bases). V was clipped by 7 bases and J by 6 bases, with 17 bases between them. Germline CDR1 and CDR2: LNHDA and SQIVND (reference sequence). The CDR3 loop spans 14 amino acids.

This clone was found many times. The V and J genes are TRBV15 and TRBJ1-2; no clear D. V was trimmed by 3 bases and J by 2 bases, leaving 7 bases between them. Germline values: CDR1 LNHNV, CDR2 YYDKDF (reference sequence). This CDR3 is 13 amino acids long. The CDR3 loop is CATSSRANYGYTF. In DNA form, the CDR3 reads TGTGCCACCAGCAGCCGGGCGAACTATGGCTACACCTTC.

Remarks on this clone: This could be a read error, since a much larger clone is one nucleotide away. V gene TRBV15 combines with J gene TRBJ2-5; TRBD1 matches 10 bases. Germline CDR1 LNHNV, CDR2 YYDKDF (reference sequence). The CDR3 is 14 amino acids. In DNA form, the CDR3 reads TGTGCCACCAGCGGAGACAGGGGGCGGGATACCCAGTACTTC. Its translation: CATSGDRGRDTQYF.

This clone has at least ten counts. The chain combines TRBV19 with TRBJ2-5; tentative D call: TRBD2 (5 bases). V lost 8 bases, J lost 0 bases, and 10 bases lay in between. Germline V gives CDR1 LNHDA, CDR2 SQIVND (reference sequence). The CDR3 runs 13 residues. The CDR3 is CASGKRYQETQYF. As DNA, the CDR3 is TGTGCCAGTGGGAAGCGGTACCAAGAGACCCAGTACTTC.

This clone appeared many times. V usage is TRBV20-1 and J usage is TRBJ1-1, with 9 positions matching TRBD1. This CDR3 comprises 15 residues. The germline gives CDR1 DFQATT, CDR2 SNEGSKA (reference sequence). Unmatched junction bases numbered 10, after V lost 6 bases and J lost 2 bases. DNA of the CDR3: TGCAGTGCCCTAAATGCGGGACAGGGAAACACTGAAGCTTTCTTT. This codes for CSALNAGQGNTEAFF.

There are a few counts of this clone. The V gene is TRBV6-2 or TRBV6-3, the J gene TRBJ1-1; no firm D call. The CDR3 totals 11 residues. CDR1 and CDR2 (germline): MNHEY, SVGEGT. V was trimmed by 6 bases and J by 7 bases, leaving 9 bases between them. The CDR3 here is CASRRGFEAFF. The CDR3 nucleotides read TGTGCCAGCAGGAGAGGGTTTGAAGCTTTCTTT.

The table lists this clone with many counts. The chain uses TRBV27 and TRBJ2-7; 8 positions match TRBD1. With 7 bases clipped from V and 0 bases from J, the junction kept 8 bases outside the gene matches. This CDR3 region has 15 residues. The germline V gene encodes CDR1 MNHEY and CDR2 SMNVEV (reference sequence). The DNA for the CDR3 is TGTGCCAGCACCTCCCTCAGGGGGCACTCCTACGAGCAGTACTTC. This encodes CASTSLRGHSYEQYF.

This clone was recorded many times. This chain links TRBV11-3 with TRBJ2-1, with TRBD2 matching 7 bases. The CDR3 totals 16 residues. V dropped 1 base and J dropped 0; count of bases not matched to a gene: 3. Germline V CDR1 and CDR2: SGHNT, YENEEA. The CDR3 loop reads CASSLGGRASYNEQFF. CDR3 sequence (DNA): TGTGCCAGCAGCTTAGGGGGGAGGGCCTCCTACAATGAGCAGTTCTTC. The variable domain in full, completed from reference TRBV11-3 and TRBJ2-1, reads EAGVVQSPRYKIIEKKQPVAFWCNPISGHNTLYWYLQNLGQGPELLIRYENEEAVDDSQLPKDRFSAERLKGVDSTLKIQPAELGDSAVYLCASSLGGRASYNEQFFGPGTRLTVL.